Listed here are 31 T cell receptor beta chains from one sample, sequenced in a study of monozygotic twins with inflammatory bowel disease. Each CDR3 protein gets one entry in TCRdb, which reprocessed the 5' RACE reads and gives no DNA. The listing contains more than 300,000 distinct CDR3 sequences. The sequencing input was blood. The receptor source for this set is a human donor with ulcerative colitis or Crohn's disease, or a healthy co-twin of an affected twin (not recorded which).

J is TRBJ1-1 and V is TRBV2; without DNA, the TCRdb call of TRBD1 cannot be checked. Germline assignment: CDR1 SNHLY and CDR2 FYNNEI. The length of the CDR3 is 19 residues. This CDR3 reads CASSGADRGPPVAGTEAFF.

V and J are TRBV5-5 and TRBJ1-1; TCRdb designates TRBD1, a call that cannot be tested without DNA. The CDR3 consists of 15 residues. Looked up from germline, CDR1 is SGHKS and CDR2 is YYEKEE (reference sequence). The CDR3 loop reads CASSPMGQGGTEAFF.

This chain connects TRBV24-1 to TRBJ2-2; the D call from TCRdb, TRBD1, cannot be confirmed without DNA. This CDR3 is built from 18 residues. Germline V gene lookup returns CDR1 KGHDR and CDR2 SFDVKD. Here the CDR3 reads CATSAPYLGSGNRGELFF.

The chain is built from TRBV12-3 or TRBV12-4 and TRBJ1-3; absent DNA, TCRdb's TRBD1 call cannot be checked. The CDR3 extends over 13 amino acids. The CDR3 protein is CASGKTGVNTIYF.

This chain's CDR3 is CASSQDLRTKGYTF. The chain is built from TRBV4-2 and TRBJ1-2. CDR3 length equals 14 residues. The germline V gene has CDR1 LGHNA and CDR2 YNFKEQ.

The J gene is TRBJ1-1, the V gene TRBV7-9; the D gene TCRdb calls, TRBD1, cannot be checked with no DNA. The germline gives CDR1 SEHNR, CDR2 FQNEAQ (reference sequence). The CDR3 runs 15 residues. CDR3 residues: CASSFRQGAYTEAFF.

J is TRBJ1-6 and V is TRBV7-9; the D call of TRBD1 rests on TCRdb alone, since no DNA is present to check it. Per the germline V gene, CDR1 is SEHNR and CDR2 is FQNEAQ (reference sequence). This CDR3 region has 17 residues. The chain's CDR3 is CASSLDRGQRWNSPLHF.

The chain carries TRBV20-1 and TRBJ2-4; no DNA is available, so the TRBD1 call from TCRdb remains unchecked. Germline-derived CDR1 and CDR2 are DFQATT and SNEGSKA (reference sequence). This CDR3 comprises 18 residues. Here the CDR3 reads CSARRDRVLPLAKNIQYF.

The rearrangement uses TRBV7-2 and TRBJ1-5; as DNA is missing, the TRBD1 call by TCRdb cannot be tested. Germline CDR1 and CDR2: SGHTA and FQGNSA. The CDR3 covers 15 residues. CDR3 region: CASSPYDGQEQPQHF.

The J gene is TRBJ2-1, the V gene TRBV20-1; the TCRdb call, TRBD1, lacks DNA for checking. The CDR3 runs 15 residues. Per germline, CDR1 DFQATT and CDR2 SNEGSKA (reference sequence). Here the CDR3 reads CSARIGRGTFNEQFF.

The V call is TRBV7-2, the J call TRBJ2-2; absent DNA, TCRdb's TRBD1 call cannot be checked. The CDR3 loop spans 16 amino acids. Per germline, CDR1 SGHTA and CDR2 FQGNSA. CDR3 residues: CASSPGGGSNTGELFF.

J is TRBJ1-1 and V is TRBV5-1. The CDR3 sequence is 14 residues long. Germline values: CDR1 SGHRS, CDR2 YFSETQ. CDR3 region: CASSRGRLNTEAFF.

The chain recombines TRBV7-2 with TRBJ2-1. CDR3 length: 13 amino acids. Looked up from germline, CDR1 is SGHTA and CDR2 is FQGNSA. CDR3 sequence: CASSLVLASEQFF.

This chain uses TRBV29-1 with TRBJ2-4; no DNA is available, so the TRBD2 call from TCRdb remains unchecked. Germline CDR1 and CDR2: SQVTM and ANQGSEA. CDR3 length: 14 residues. The CDR3 loop reads CSALTPRGGDIQYF.

V gene TRBV28 combines with J gene TRBJ2-7; the D gene TCRdb calls, TRBD1, cannot be checked with no DNA. The CDR3 has 14 amino acids. Germline V gene lookup returns CDR1 MDHEN and CDR2 SYDVKM. CDR3 loop: CASSLLGVAYEQYF.

The genes are TRBV18 and TRBJ2-7; TCRdb reports TRBD1, a call that lacks DNA to check it against. In germline, CDR1 is KGHSH, CDR2 LQKENI. The CDR3 is 12 residues long. The CDR3 protein is CASSPTGNEQYF. The whole variable domain, remainder taken from reference TRBV18 and TRBJ2-7, is NAGVMQNPRHLVRRRGQEARLRCSPMKGHSHVYWYRQLPEEGLKFMVYLQKENIIDESGMPKERFSAEFPKEGPSILRIQQVVRGDSAAYFCASSPTGNEQYFGPGTRLTVT.

The chain recombines TRBV27 with TRBJ2-7; TCRdb selects TRBD2, and the lack of DNA leaves this call unchecked. The CDR3 consists of 16 residues. The germline gives CDR1 MNHEY, CDR2 SMNVEV (reference sequence). CDR3 in amino acids: CASRTQLAGGYYEQYF.

The chain recombines TRBV6-6 with TRBJ2-5; TCRdb indicates TRBD1, and absent DNA this call remains unverified. The CDR3 runs to 14 residues. Per germline, CDR1 MNHNY and CDR2 SVGAGI (reference sequence). The CDR3 reads CASSYSMGLETQYF.

The chain combines TRBV12-3 or TRBV12-4 with TRBJ1-1. The CDR3 spans 12 residues. CDR3 amino acids: CASSLIRTEAFF.

The chain combines TRBV21-1 with TRBJ2-7; no DNA is available, so the TRBD1 call from TCRdb remains unchecked. TRBV21-1 counts as a pseudogene. CDR3 size: 18 residues. The CDR3 loop reads CASSLTPIRQRIPYEQYF.

CDR3 region: CASSGDRGRNEQFF. The V and J genes are TRBV12-3 or TRBV12-4 and TRBJ2-1; TCRdb outputs TRBD1, but without DNA this stays unchecked. The CDR3 extends over 14 amino acids.

The chain is built from TRBV12-3 or TRBV12-4 and TRBJ2-7; the TRBD1 assignment by TCRdb is unverifiable without DNA. The CDR3 has 14 residues. This CDR3 is CASSFGGRSYEQYF.

The rearrangement uses TRBV9 and TRBJ1-4; TCRdb indicates TRBD1, and absent DNA this call remains unverified. This CDR3 is 13 amino acids long. Germline CDR1 SGDLS, CDR2 YYNGEE. The CDR3 here is CASSANRGEKLFF.

J is TRBJ2-3 and V is TRBV12-3 or TRBV12-4; the TCRdb call, TRBD2, lacks DNA for checking. The CDR3 loop spans 16 amino acids. This CDR3 reads CASSLRAGGPTDTQYF.

This sequence joins TRBV12-3 or TRBV12-4 and TRBJ2-1; TCRdb returns TRBD2, unconfirmable since there is no DNA. CDR3 length equals 20 residues. CDR3 sequence: CASSSVGTSGSRGSYNEQFF.

V gene TRBV7-9 combines with J gene TRBJ2-7; TCRdb indicates TRBD2, and absent DNA this call remains unverified. The CDR3 totals 17 residues. CDR1 SEHNR and CDR2 FQNEAQ come from the germline V gene (reference sequence). CDR3 region: CASSFHSYRDYFYEQYF.

This chain links TRBV7-9 with TRBJ2-2; TCRdb selects TRBD2, and the lack of DNA leaves this call unchecked. Germline assignment: CDR1 SEHNR and CDR2 FQNEAQ (reference sequence). The CDR3 is 13 amino acids. CDR3 loop: CASSWTLTGELFF.

The V call is TRBV7-8, the J call TRBJ2-7; TCRdb returns TRBD1, unconfirmable since there is no DNA. CDR3 size: 14 residues. CDR1 and CDR2 (germline): SGHVS, FQNEAQ. CDR3 sequence: CASSLGQGWDEQYF.

The chain has TRBV28 and TRBJ2-4; TCRdb gives TRBD1 as the D gene, but with no DNA this cannot be confirmed. This CDR3 spans 14 amino acids. Germline V gene sequence: CDR1 MDHEN, CDR2 SYDVKM. The CDR3 sequence is CATREPGAKNIQYF.

V and J are TRBV27 and TRBJ2-3; TCRdb indicates TRBD2, and absent DNA this call remains unverified. The CDR3 extends over 16 amino acids. CDR1 is MNHEY, CDR2 SMNVEV, per germline (reference sequence). CDR3 residues: CASSLLGTSVQDTQYF.

V gene TRBV27 combines with J gene TRBJ1-2; the TRBD1 assignment by TCRdb is unverifiable without DNA. CDR1 and CDR2 (germline): MNHEY, SMNVEV (reference sequence). This CDR3 is built from 13 residues. The CDR3 loop reads CASSDRVYSGYTF.